The clone carrying this TCR beta chain appeared many times. Its antigen remains unidentified. The CDR3 is 16 amino acids. With 3 bases removed from V and 0 bases from J, the gap between germline ends came to 12 bases. Germline V CDR1 and CDR2: MDHEN, SYDVKM. The data belong to a study of T-cell reconstitution after alpha-beta-depleted transplantation in children. During its preparation, the TCRbeta library received unique molecular identifiers. TCRdb called the PCR reads again in MiXCR, with one record for every CDR3 protein. The sample records 700,000 or so distinct CDR3 sequences, over 10% being singletons. Study-level results: T-cell counts and diversity were attributed mostly to newly produced T cells one year after transplant. For some patients, TCRbeta diversity was high at day 60 because of recipient T cells and thymic progenitors that survived. About two months after transplant, alpha-beta T cells reportedly came from several hundred expanded graft clones.

The sample here was PBMCs, taken before TCRalphabeta/CD19-depleted stem cell transplant. This sequence originates from a girl aged 2 to 9 with congenital amegakaryocytic thrombocytopenia, due to receive a stem cell transplant. The V gene is TRBV28, the J gene TRBJ1-5; the D gene is possibly TRBD1 (5 bases). CDR3: CASSFPQGGSNQPQHF. The CDR3 nucleotides read TGTGCCAGCAGTTTCCCGCAGGGTGGTAGCAATCAGCCCCAGCATTTT.